This is a list of T cell receptor beta chains from one sample in a study of a mutant IDH1 vaccine in newly diagnosed glioma. Produced via immunoSEQ multiplex PCR; TCRdb's table is partial and in-frame only. The table includes about 72,000 clones, roughly 80% detected once. For these TCRs, the target antigens are not known. The specimen was PBMCs, collected from a glioma patient whose treatment included an IDH1 peptide vaccine. These receptors were taken from a man aged 18-30 years with glioma. CDR3s include the opening cysteine and the closing phenylalanine or tryptophan. Fields, in order: clone size, V gene, D gene, J gene, CDR3 protein, CDR3 DNA. D genes are given only for firm matches. The size field is filled for only some rows; it gives once, few, many or a size class.

>-|TRBV7-2|-|TRBJ2-1
CASSLSWGRGNEQFF
TGTGCCAGCAGCTTATCATGGGGGAGAGGAAATGAGCAGTTCTTC
>-|TRBV28|-|TRBJ1-5
CASLRDNSNQPQHF
TGTGCCAGCCTCCGGGACAATAGCAATCAGCCCCAGCATTTT
>-|TRBV5-6|-|TRBJ2-7
CASSLSLGSYEQYF
TGTGCCAGCAGCTTGTCTCTAGGGTCCTACGAGCAGTACTTC
>-|TRBV7-9|-|TRBJ2-5
CASSLGGWGETQYF
TGTGCCAGCAGCTTAGGGGGCTGGGGAGAGACCCAGTACTTC
>-|TRBV2|-|TRBJ2-3
CASRPGSTDTQYF
TGTGCCAGCAGGCCTGGGAGCACAGATACGCAGTATTTT
>once|TRBV5-4|TRBD1|TRBJ1-6
CASSSHGQGNSPLHF
TGTGCCAGCAGCTCCCATGGACAGGGAAATTCACCCCTCCACTTT
>-|TRBV7-2|-|TRBJ1-5
CASSVNWGGQPQHF
TGTGCCAGCAGCGTAAACTGGGGGGGACAGCCCCAGCATTTT
>-|TRBV27|TRBD1|TRBJ1-4
CASSNGTAANYEKLFF
TGTGCCAGCAGTAATGGGACAGCGGCAAACTATGAAAAACTGTTTTTT
>few|TRBV19|TRBD1|TRBJ1-5
CASSRVDRGIGNQPQHF
TGTGCCAGTAGTAGGGTCGACAGGGGGATCGGCAATCAGCCCCAGCATTTT
>-|TRBV18|-|TRBJ1-2
CASSTGRTNYGYTF
TGTGCCAGTTCTACAGGCAGGACTAACTATGGCTACACCTTC
>-|TRBV4-2|-|TRBJ2-6
CASSPLTGANVLTF
TGTGCCAGCAGCCCTTTAACTGGGGCCAACGTCCTGACTTTC
>-|TRBV11-2|-|TRBJ2-3
CASWGEAPANTQYF
TGTGCCAGCTGGGGGGAGGCCCCCGCCAATACGCAGTATTTT
>-|TRBV20-1|-|TRBJ2-3
CSANQDTQYF
TGCAGTGCTAATCAAGATACGCAGTATTTT
>-|TRBV7-8|TRBD1|TRBJ1-2
CASITRDRVNGYTF
TGTGCCAGCATCACTCGGGACAGGGTAAATGGCTACACCTTC
>-|TRBV6-5|-|TRBJ1-1
CASSWQTNTEAFF
TGTGCCAGCAGTTGGCAGACGAACACTGAAGCTTTCTTT
>-|TRBV7-9|-|TRBJ2-7
CASSLGGWTYEQYF
TGTGCCAGCAGCTTAGGGGGATGGACCTACGAGCAGTACTTC
>-|TRBV5-1|-|TRBJ1-2
CASSLKGNGYTF
TGCGCCAGCAGCTTAAAAGGCAACGGCTACACCTTC
>-|TRBV6-6|TRBD2|TRBJ2-7
CASKGLAGDREQYF
TGTGCCAGCAAGGGACTAGCGGGAGACCGGGAGCAGTACTTC
>-|TRBV4-3|TRBD1|TRBJ2-7
CASSQATGDSYEQYF
TGCGCCAGCAGCCAAGCGACAGGGGACTCCTACGAGCAGTACTTC
>-|TRBV29-1|TRBD1|TRBJ2-7
CSVAGTGASEQYF
TGCAGCGTAGCCGGGACAGGGGCCTCCGAGCAGTACTTC
>-|TRBV9|-|TRBJ1-3
CARLSDGTEGNTIYF
TGTGCCAGACTCTCCGACGGGACCGAGGGAAACACCATATATTTT
>-|TRBV9|-|TRBJ2-2
CATNKGTGNTGELFF
TGTGCCACCAACAAAGGTACAGGGAACACCGGGGAGCTGTTTTTT
>-|TRBV4-3|-|TRBJ2-3
CASSPGDVVADTQYF
TGCGCCAGCAGCCCGGGGGACGTCGTCGCAGATACGCAGTATTTT
>-|TRBV5-4|-|TRBJ2-2
CASSLVRGSNTGELFF
TGTGCCAGCAGCTTGGTCAGGGGCTCGAACACCGGGGAGCTGTTTTTT
>once|TRBV7-2|-|TRBJ1-2
CASSPGTHYGYTF
TGTGCCAGCAGCCCAGGGACGCACTATGGCTACACCTTC
>-|TRBV5-1|TRBD1|TRBJ1-2
CASSFGGQTYGYTF
TGCGCCAGCAGCTTCGGGGGACAGACCTATGGCTACACCTTC
>-|TRBV2|TRBD1|TRBJ2-5
CASSRDRGHGETQYF
TGTGCCAGCAGTAGGGACAGGGGGCATGGAGAGACCCAGTACTTC
>-|TRBV4-3|-|TRBJ2-5
CASSQAQGGGETQYF
TGCGCCAGCAGCCAAGCCCAGGGAGGAGGAGAGACCCAGTACTTC
>-|TRBV15|-|TRBJ1-2
CATRDSNYGYTF
TGTGCCACCAGGGACAGTAACTATGGCTACACCTTC
>few|TRBV2|-|TRBJ1-4
CASSVRGAGDNEKLFF
TGTGCCAGCAGTGTACGGGGGGCAGGAGATAATGAAAAACTGTTTTTT
>few|TRBV29-1|-|TRBJ1-1
CSVEDFSGSSEAFF
TGCAGCGTTGAAGACTTCAGTGGGAGCTCTGAAGCTTTCTTT
>-|TRBV5-1|-|TRBJ2-1
CASSGRGQANEQFF
TGCGCCAGCAGCGGGAGGGGGCAGGCAAATGAGCAGTTCTTC
>-|TRBV14|-|TRBJ2-2
CASSQDLVARGAETGELFF
TGTGCCAGCAGCCAAGATCTTGTGGCGCGCGGGGCGGAGACCGGGGAGCTGTTTTTT
>-|TRBV7-9|-|TRBJ2-4
CASSPHSGHPGAKNIQYF
TGTGCCAGCAGTCCACACTCGGGGCACCCTGGGGCCAAAAACATTCAGTACTTC
>many|TRBV7-8|TRBD1|TRBJ1-2
CASSARDRAHGYTF
TGTGCCAGCAGCGCTAGGGACAGGGCTCATGGCTACACCTTC
>-|TRBV5-6|TRBD2|TRBJ2-7
CASSPPGLAGDYEQYF
TGTGCCAGCAGCCCCCCGGGACTAGCGGGAGACTACGAGCAGTACTTC
>-|TRBV19|TRBD1|TRBJ1-2
CASRHLGDRGNYGYTF
TGTGCCAGTAGGCATTTAGGGGACAGGGGTAACTATGGCTACACCTTC
>-|TRBV6-1|-|TRBJ1-1
CASGTGNTEAFF
TGTGCCAGTGGGACGGGCAACACTGAAGCTTTCTTT
>-|TRBV5-1|TRBD1|TRBJ1-5
CASSLARRDRGRGIGTNQPQHF
TGCGCCAGCAGCTTGGCGAGGAGGGACAGGGGGCGAGGTATTGGAACCAATCAGCCCCAGCATTTT
>-|TRBV7-2|TRBD1|TRBJ2-7
CASSYGTAISYEQYF
TGTGCCAGCAGTTACGGGACAGCTATCTCCTACGAGCAGTACTTC
>once|TRBV5-1|-|TRBJ2-7
CASSLVGGPYEQYF
TGCGCCAGCAGCTTGGTTGGGGGACCCTACGAGCAGTACTTC
>-|TRBV9|-|TRBJ1-5
CASGDVGNQPQHF
TGTGCCAGCGGGGACGTGGGAAATCAGCCCCAGCATTTT
>-|TRBV10-3|-|TRBJ2-7
CAISERGDGNYEQYF
TGTGCCATCAGTGAAAGGGGCGATGGGAACTACGAGCAGTACTTC
>-|TRBV27|-|TRBJ2-2
CASSLLGITGELFF
TGTGCCAGCAGTTTATTGGGCATCACCGGGGAGCTGTTTTTT
>once|TRBV7-8|-|TRBJ1-1
CASIQPGDTEAFF
TGTGCCAGCATCCAGCCTGGGGACACTGAAGCTTTCTTT
>-|TRBV5-1|-|TRBJ2-7
CASGPGLSSYEQYF
TGCGCCAGCGGACCCGGACTTTCTTCCTACGAGCAGTACTTC
>once|TRBV30|-|TRBJ1-4
CAWDGVSNEKLFF
TGTGCCTGGGATGGGGTCTCTAATGAAAAACTGTTTTTT
>-|TRBV6-1|TRBD1|TRBJ1-5
CASTKETGGVQPQHF
TGTGCCAGCACTAAGGAAACAGGGGGCGTGCAGCCCCAGCATTTT
>few|TRBV18|-|TRBJ1-5
CASSRGGDSNQPQHF
TGTGCCAGCTCACGCGGGGGGGATAGCAATCAGCCCCAGCATTTT